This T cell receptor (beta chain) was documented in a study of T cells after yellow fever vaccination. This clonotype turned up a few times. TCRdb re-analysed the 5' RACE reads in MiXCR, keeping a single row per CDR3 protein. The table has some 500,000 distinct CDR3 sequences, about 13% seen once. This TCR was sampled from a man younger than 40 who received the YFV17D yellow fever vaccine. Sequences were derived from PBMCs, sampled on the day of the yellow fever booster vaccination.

This chain's CDR3 is CSASLQTGGNTIYF. The CDR3 nucleotides are TGCAGTGCTAGTCTTCAGACAGGAGGAAACACCATATATTTT. V gene TRBV20-1 combines with J gene TRBJ1-3; a possible D gene is TRBD1 (6 bases). The germline V gene encodes CDR1 DFQATT and CDR2 SNEGSKA (reference sequence). V was clipped by 3 bases and J by 4 bases, with 13 bases between them. The CDR3 has 14 amino acids.